These 5 T cell receptor beta chains were sequenced from one sample in a study of T cells after somatic rescue of genetic block. Clones were read by immunoSEQ multiplex PCR, and TCRdb kept only the in-frame ones, dropping some. In the table there are 70,000 to 95,000 clones, approximately 90% of which are singletons. Sequencing was carried out using peripheral blood mononuclear cells (PBMCs). The origin of the receptors is a woman between 18 and 30 years old.

This clone was seen a single time. The chain links TRBV7-6 to TRBJ2-3; D is unclear. Trimming took 1 base from V and 2 from J, leaving 16 bases between them. CDR3 length: 17 amino acids. Germline CDR1 SGHVS, CDR2 FNYEAQ. Here the CDR3 reads CASSLEVDPTTTDTQYF. Here the CDR3 DNA reads TGTGCCAGCAGCTTAGAAGTGGATCCCACCACCACAGATACGCAGTATTTT.

J is TRBJ1-5 and V is TRBV7-2, with D possibly being TRBD1 (5 bases). The CDR3 is 13 amino acids. In germline, CDR1 is SGHTA, CDR2 FQGNSA. The V and J ends lost 9 bases and 3 bases respectively, with 12 bases between them. In nucleotides, the CDR3 is TGTGCCAGTCTCGAGGGGCCCAATCAGCCCCAGCATTTT. It yields the protein CASLEGPNQPQHF.

The chain uses TRBV30 and TRBJ1-2; D unresolved. Per the germline V gene, CDR1 is GTSNPN and CDR2 is SVGIG (reference sequence). V was trimmed by 4 bases and J by 5 bases, leaving 11 bases between them. The CDR3 runs 12 residues. The CDR3 loop is CAWTPSSYGYTF. CDR3 nucleotides: TGTGCCTGGACCCCCAGCTCATATGGCTACACCTTC.

The V and J genes are TRBV6-5 and TRBJ1-1; no definite D call. CDR3 length equals 15 residues. Looked up from germline, CDR1 is MNHEY and CDR2 is SVGAGI. Trimming left V 7 bases short and J 5 bases short, with 20 bases between. DNA of the CDR3: TGTGCCAGCACCCACCTGGGTGGCAGCTCGACTGAAGCTTTCTTT. This translates into CASTHLGGSSTEAFF.

This clone is medium-sized within its sample. The chain recombines TRBV4-3 with TRBJ1-2; D not resolved. The CDR3 runs to 15 residues. Trimming cost V 0 bases and J 7 bases, with 15 bases left between them. Germline-derived CDR1 and CDR2 are LGHNA and YSLEER. For the CDR3, the DNA is TGCGCCAGCAGCCAAGAGGCGGGGAACCCCCGTGGCTACACCTTC. Protein: CASSQEAGNPRGYTF.